What follows is one T cell receptor beta chain and its context. Those who participated ranged in age from 18 to 89 years and resided in 20 to 30 US areas. No more than 2 weeks before study entry, exposed participants had met a case of COVID-19. These data belong to a study of blood T cell repertoires in COVID-19. Across the study: Samples came from the United States, Italy and Spain, spanning acute and convalescent COVID-19. Nucleic acid was either cDNA or gDNA, and it came from T cells, B-cell-depleted T cells, or PBMCs.

This table comes from immunoSEQ multiplex PCR, and its TCRdb copy is limited to in-frame clones, with some not included. The sample holds some 300,000 clones; roughly 91% are singletons and the top ten take under 3.5%. Trimming took 5 bases from V and 5 from J; bases not matched to a gene: 11. There are 16 residues in the CDR3. The germline CDR1 and CDR2 sequences are LNHNV and YYDKDF (reference sequence). This chain uses TRBV15 with TRBJ1-4; 7 bases line up with TRBD1. The TCR sequence derives from a woman between 50 and 59 years old who had been exposed to COVID-19. Sequencing was done on a sample of PBMCs or T cells enriched from blood (not recorded which). This CDR3 reads CATSVAPQGGNEKLFF. The CDR3 DNA follows: TGTGCCACCAGCGTTGCCCCGCAGGGGGGAAATGAAAAACTGTTTTTT.